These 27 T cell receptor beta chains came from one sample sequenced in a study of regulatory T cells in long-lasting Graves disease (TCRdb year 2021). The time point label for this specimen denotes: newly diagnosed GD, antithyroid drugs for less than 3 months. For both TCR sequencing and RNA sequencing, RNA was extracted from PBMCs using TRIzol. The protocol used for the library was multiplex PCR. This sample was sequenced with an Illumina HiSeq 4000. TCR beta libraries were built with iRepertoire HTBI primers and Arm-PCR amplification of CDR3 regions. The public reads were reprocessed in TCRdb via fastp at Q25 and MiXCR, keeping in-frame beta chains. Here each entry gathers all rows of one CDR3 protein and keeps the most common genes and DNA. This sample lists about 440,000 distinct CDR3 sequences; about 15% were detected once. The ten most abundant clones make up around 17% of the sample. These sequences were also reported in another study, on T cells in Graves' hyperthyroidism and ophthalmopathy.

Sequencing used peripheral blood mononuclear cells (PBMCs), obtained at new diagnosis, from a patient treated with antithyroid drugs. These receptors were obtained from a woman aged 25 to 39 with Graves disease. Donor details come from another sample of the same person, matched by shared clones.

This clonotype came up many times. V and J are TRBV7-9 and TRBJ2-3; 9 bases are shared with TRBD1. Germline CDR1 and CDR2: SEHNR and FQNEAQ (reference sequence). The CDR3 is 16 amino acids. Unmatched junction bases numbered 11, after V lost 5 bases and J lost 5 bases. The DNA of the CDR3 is TGTGCCAGCAGCCTCCGGGACAGGGATCGGATAGATACGCAGTATTTT. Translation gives CASSLRDRDRIDTQYF.

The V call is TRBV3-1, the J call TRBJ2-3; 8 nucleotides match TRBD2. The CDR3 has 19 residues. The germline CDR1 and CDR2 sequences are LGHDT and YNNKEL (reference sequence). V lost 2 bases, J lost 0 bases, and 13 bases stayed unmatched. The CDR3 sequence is CASSQYEPKAGASTDTQYF. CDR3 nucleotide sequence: TGTGCCAGCAGCCAATACGAGCCTAAAGCGGGGGCTAGCACAGATACGCAGTATTTT.

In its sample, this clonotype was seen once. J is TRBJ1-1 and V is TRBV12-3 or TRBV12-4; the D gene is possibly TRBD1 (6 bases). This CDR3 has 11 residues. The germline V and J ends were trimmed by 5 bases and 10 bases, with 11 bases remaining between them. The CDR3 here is CASSPGQVAFF. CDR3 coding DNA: TGTGCCAGCAGTCCGGGACAAGTAGCTTTCTTT.

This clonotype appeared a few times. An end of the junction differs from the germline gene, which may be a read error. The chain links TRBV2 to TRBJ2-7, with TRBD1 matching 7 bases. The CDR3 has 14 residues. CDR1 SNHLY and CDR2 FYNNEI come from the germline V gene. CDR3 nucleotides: TGTGCCGGCAGGTACGGGACAGAAAAGTACGAGCAGTACTTC. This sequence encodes CAGRYGTEKYEQYF.

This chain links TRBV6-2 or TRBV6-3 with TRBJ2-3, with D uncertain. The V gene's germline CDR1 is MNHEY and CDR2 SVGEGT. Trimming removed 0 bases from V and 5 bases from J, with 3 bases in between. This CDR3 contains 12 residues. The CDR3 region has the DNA TGTGCCAGCAGTTACTCCGAAGATACGCAGTATTTT. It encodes CASSYSEDTQYF.

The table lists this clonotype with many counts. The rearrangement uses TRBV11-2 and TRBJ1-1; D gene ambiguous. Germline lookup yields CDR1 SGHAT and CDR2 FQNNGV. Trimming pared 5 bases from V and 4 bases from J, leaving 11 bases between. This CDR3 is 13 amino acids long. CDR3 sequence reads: CASSPEGFTEAFF. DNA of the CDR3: TGTGCCAGCAGCCCGGAAGGTTTCACTGAAGCTTTCTTT.

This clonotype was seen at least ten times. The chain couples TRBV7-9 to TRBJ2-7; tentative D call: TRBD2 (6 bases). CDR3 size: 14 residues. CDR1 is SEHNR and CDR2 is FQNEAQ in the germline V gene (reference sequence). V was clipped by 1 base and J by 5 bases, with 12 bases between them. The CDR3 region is CASSLVREINEQYF. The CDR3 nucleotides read TGTGCCAGCAGCTTAGTTCGGGAGATCAACGAGCAGTACTTC. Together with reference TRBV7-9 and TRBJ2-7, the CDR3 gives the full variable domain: DTGVSQNPRHKITKRGQNVTFRCDPISEHNRLYWYRQTLGQGPEFLTYFQNEAQLEKSRLLSDRFSAERPKGSFSTLEIQRTEQGDSAMYLCASSLVREINEQYFGPGTRLTVT.

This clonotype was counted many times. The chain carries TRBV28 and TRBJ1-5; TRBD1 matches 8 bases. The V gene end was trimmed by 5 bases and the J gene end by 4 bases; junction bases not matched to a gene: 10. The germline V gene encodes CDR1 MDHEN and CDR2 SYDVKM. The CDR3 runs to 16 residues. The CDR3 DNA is TGTGCCAGCAGTCATTCAGGACAGGGAGGTAATCAGCCCCAGCATTTT. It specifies CASSHSGQGGNQPQHF.

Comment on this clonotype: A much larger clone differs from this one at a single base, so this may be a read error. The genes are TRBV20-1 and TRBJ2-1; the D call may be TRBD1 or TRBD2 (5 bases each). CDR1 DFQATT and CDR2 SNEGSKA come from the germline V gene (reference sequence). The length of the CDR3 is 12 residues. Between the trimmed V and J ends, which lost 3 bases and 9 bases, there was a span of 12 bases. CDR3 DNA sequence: TGCAGTGCTAGTGAGGGGTTTGGTGAGCAGTTCTTC. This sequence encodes CSASEGFGEQFF.

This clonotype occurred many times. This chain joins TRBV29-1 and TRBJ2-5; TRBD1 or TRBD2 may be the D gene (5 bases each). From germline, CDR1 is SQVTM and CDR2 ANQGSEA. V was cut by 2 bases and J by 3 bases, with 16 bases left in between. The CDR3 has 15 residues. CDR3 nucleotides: TGCAGCGTTGAACCCTCCAAGGGACCCAAAGAGACCCAGTACTTC. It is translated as CSVEPSKGPKETQYF.

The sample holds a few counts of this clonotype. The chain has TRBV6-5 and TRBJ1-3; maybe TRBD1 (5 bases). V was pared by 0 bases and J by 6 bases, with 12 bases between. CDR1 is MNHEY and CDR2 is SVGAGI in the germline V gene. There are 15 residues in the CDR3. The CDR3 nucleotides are TGTGCCAGCAGTTACTCGGCAGGGATGGAAAACACCATATATTTT. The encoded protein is CASSYSAGMENTIYF.

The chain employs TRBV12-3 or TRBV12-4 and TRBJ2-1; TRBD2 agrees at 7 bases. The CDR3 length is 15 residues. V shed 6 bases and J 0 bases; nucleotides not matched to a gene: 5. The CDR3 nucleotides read TGTGCCAGCAGCGGGAGGACGAGCTCCTACAATGAGCAGTTCTTC. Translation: CASSGRTSSYNEQFF.

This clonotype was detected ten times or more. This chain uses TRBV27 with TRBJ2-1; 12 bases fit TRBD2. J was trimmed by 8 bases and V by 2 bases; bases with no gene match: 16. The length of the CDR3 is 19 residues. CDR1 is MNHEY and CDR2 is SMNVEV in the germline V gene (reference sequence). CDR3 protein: CASSLATGGWTSGNYEQFF. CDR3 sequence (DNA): TGTGCCAGCAGTTTAGCGACAGGGGGCTGGACTAGCGGGAACTATGAGCAGTTCTTC.

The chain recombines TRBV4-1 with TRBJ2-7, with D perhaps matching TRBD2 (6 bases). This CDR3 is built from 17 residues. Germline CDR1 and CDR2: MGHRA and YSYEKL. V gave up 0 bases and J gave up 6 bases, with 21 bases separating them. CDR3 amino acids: CASSQEWRRREIGEQYF. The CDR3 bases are TGCGCCAGCAGCCAAGAATGGCGGCGGCGGGAAATAGGCGAGCAGTACTTC.

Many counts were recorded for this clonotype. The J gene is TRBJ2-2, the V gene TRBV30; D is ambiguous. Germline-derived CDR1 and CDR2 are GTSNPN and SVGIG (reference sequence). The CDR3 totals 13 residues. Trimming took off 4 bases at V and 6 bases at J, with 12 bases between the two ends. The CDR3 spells CAWTEFDPGELFF. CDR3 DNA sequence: TGTGCCTGGACAGAGTTCGATCCCGGGGAGCTGTTTTTT.

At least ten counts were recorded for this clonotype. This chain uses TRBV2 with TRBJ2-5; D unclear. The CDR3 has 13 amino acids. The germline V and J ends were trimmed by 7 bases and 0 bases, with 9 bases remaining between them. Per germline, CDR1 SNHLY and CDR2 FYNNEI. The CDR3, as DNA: TGTGCCAGCACCTCCATGTACCAAGAGACCCAGTACTTC. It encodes CASTSMYQETQYF. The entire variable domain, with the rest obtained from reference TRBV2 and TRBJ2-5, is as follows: EPEVTQTPSHQVTQMGQEVILRCVPISNHLYFYWYRQILGQKVEFLVSFYNNEISEKSEIFDDQFSVERPDGSNFTLKIRSTKLEDSAMYFCASTSMYQETQYFGPGTRLLVL.

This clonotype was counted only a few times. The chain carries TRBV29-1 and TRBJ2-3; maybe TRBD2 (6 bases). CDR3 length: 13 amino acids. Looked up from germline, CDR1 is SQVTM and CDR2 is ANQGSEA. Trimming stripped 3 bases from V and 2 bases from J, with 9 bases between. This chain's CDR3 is CSVDAGPTDTQYF. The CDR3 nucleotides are TGCAGCGTTGATGCGGGACCCACAGATACGCAGTATTTT.

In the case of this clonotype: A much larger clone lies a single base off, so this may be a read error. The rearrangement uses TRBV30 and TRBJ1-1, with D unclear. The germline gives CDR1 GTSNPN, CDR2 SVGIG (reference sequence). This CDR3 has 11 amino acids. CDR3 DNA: TGTCCCTGGAATTGGAGAGAAGAAGCTTTCTTT. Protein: CPWNWREEAFF.

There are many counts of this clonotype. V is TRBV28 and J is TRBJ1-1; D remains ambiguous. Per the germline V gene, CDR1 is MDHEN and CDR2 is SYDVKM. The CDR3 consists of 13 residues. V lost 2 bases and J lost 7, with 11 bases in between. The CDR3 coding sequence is TGTGCCAGCAGTTTAGGTCTAGTTGGTGAAGCTTTCTTT. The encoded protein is CASSLGLVGEAFF.

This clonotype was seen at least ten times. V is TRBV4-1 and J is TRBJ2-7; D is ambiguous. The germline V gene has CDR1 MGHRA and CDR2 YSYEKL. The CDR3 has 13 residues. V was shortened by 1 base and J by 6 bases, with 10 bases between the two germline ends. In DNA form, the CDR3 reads TGCGCCAGCAGCCAAGTGTGGTCGGGCGAGCAGTACTTC. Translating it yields CASSQVWSGEQYF.

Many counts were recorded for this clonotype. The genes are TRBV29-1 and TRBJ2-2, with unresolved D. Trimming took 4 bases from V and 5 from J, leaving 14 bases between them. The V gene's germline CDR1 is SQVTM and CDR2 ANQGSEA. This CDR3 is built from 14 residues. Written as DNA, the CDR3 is TGCAGCGTTGCCCCCCGGGTAGGAACCGGGGAGCTGTTTTTT. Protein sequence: CSVAPRVGTGELFF.

The CDR3 protein is CASSWGKGNEKLFF. DNA for the CDR3: TGCGCCAGCAGCTGGGGGAAAGGAAATGAAAAACTGTTTTTT. The chain uses TRBV5-1 and TRBJ1-4; weak D call: TRBD1 (5 bases). Trimming pared 3 bases from V and 5 bases from J, leaving 11 bases between. Per germline, CDR1 SGHRS and CDR2 YFSETQ. The CDR3 extends over 14 amino acids.

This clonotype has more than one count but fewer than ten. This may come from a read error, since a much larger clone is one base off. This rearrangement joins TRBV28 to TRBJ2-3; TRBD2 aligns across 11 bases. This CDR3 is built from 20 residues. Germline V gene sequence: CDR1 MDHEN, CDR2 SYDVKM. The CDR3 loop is CAGRTLLAGVPYRPTDTQYF. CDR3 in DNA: TGTGCCGGCAGGACCTTACTAGCGGGAGTGCCCTATCGACCCACAGATACGCAGTATTTT.

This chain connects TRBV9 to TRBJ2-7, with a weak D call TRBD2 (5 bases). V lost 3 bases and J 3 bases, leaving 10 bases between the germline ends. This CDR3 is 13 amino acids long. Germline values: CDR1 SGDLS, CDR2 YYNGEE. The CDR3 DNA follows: TGTGCCAGCAGCGCCGGACTGGACTACGAGCAGTACTTC. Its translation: CASSAGLDYEQYF.

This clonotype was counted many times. CDR3 in DNA: TGTGCTAGTGGTTTGCCCTCAGGACAGGGGGCATATGGCTACACCTTC. This translates into CASGLPSGQGAYGYTF. The rearrangement uses TRBV12-5 and TRBJ1-2, with 11 bases identical to TRBD1. Germline values: CDR1 LGHNT, CDR2 FRNRAP. This CDR3 comprises 16 residues. V shed 2 bases, J shed 5 bases, and the junction held 7 bases outside the gene matches.

This CDR3 is CASSQPLGVAKNIQYF. In DNA form, the CDR3 reads TGTGCCAGCAGCCAACCCCTAGGGGTAGCCAAAAACATTCAGTACTTC. This chain uses TRBV14 with TRBJ2-4; weak D call: TRBD1 (5 bases). Per the germline V gene, CDR1 is SGHDN and CDR2 is FVKESK. This CDR3 is 16 amino acids long. The germline V and J ends were trimmed by 2 bases and 0 bases, with 11 bases remaining between them.

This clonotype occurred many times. The CDR3 spells CASSSGQGISPLHF. The CDR3 DNA follows: TGTGCCAGCAGTTCGGGACAGGGGATTTCACCCCTCCACTTT. V gene TRBV13 combines with J gene TRBJ1-6, with 10 bases matching TRBD1. Trimming took 6 bases from V and 9 from J; bases not matched to a gene: 5. The CDR3 covers 14 residues. Germline V gene sequence: CDR1 PRHDT, CDR2 FYEKMQ (reference sequence).